This TCR beta chain was retrieved from a study of beta chain features in type 1 diabetes. CDR1 SQVTM and CDR2 ANQGSEA come from the germline V gene. The CDR3 contains 15 residues. The V gene end was trimmed by 4 bases and the J gene end by 1 base; junction bases not matched to a gene: 8. The sample holds a few counts of this clone. All of the isolated RNA was reverse transcribed, so expressed TCRB transcripts were sequenced. Some clones are missing from TCRdb's copy, which holds only in-frame ones; the method was immunoSEQ multiplex PCR. The repertoire holds roughly 400,000 clones, more than 11% seen once, with less than 0.04% in the top ten.

The TCR originated in a man aged 25 to 40 in good health. Sequencing used naive CD4+ T cells from blood. The chain uses TRBV29-1 and TRBJ2-7; 9 bases are a match to TRBD2. CDR3 DNA: TGCAGCGTTGTGGTGTGGACTAGCGCTTCCTACGAGCAGTACTTC. This sequence encodes CSVVVWTSASYEQYF.